Below are 23 T cell receptor beta chains sequenced from a single sample in a study of T cell changes during pregnancy in multiple sclerosis. Only in-frame clones appear in the TCRdb table, and some are missing; sequencing was by immunoSEQ multiplex PCR. Counted here are 90,000 to 100,000 clones, 94% occurring once; the ten biggest clones make up less than 2.5%. The source material was peripheral blood, sampled in the third trimester of pregnancy. Receptor source: a female donor with multiple sclerosis, enrolled in a pregnancy study.

The chain employs TRBV14 and TRBJ2-3; perhaps TRBD2 as D (6 bases). The CDR3 totals 16 residues. The germline V gene encodes CDR1 SGHDN and CDR2 FVKESK. The V gene lost 3 bases and the J gene lost 4 bases, with 17 bases spanning the gap. The CDR3: CASSQSAGRSADTQYF. The CDR3 coding sequence is TGTGCCAGCAGCCAGTCGGCGGGACGGTCTGCAGATACGCAGTATTTT.

This clone was picked up one time. This sequence joins TRBV30 and TRBJ2-1, with 11 bases aligning to TRBD2. The germline gives CDR1 GTSNPN, CDR2 SVGIG (reference sequence). This CDR3 region has 14 residues. V lost 2 bases to trimming and J lost 6 bases; unmatched junction nucleotides: 3. DNA for the CDR3: TGTGCCTGGAGTCAGGGACTAGCGGTCAATGAGCAGTTCTTC. This translates into CAWSQGLAVNEQFF.

V usage is TRBV13 and J usage is TRBJ2-1, with TRBD2 matching over 12 bases. The trim removed 2 bases at V and 0 bases at J, leaving 11 bases unmatched. This CDR3 has 20 residues. Germline CDR1 is PRHDT and CDR2 is FYEKMQ (reference sequence). The CDR3 DNA reads as TGTGCCAGCAGCTTATATAGTCGGACTAGCGGGAAGAGCTCCTACAATGAGCAGTTCTTC. As protein: CASSLYSRTSGKSSYNEQFF.

The J gene is TRBJ1-5, the V gene TRBV28; D not certain. CDR1 and CDR2 (germline): MDHEN, SYDVKM. The V and J ends lost 3 bases and 0 bases respectively, with 3 bases between them. The CDR3 loop spans 13 amino acids. The CDR3 DNA follows: TGTGCCAGCAGTTTCGGTAGCAATCAGCCCCAGCATTTT. Its protein is CASSFGSNQPQHF.

The CDR3 DNA is TGTGCCAGCAGCTTGCTTCAGGCGCATTATGGCTACACCTTC. This translates into CASSLLQAHYGYTF. The V call is TRBV5-6, the J call TRBJ1-2, with D hard to call. CDR3 size: 14 residues. Trimming removed 1 base at V and 5 bases at J, with 12 bases between. Germline lookup yields CDR1 SGHDT and CDR2 YYEEEE.

The chain couples TRBV7-9 to TRBJ1-2; 9 nucleotides match TRBD1. V gave up 4 bases and J gave up 8 bases; unmatched junction bases: 5. This CDR3 is built from 13 residues. Germline values: CDR1 SEHNR, CDR2 FQNEAQ (reference sequence). In nucleotides, the CDR3 is TGTGCCAGCAGCTCCGGGACAGGGTTCGGCTACACCTTC. Its protein product is CASSSGTGFGYTF. Complete variable domain (other parts from reference TRBV7-9 and TRBJ1-2): DTGVSQNPRHKITKRGQNVTFRCDPISEHNRLYWYRQTLGQGPEFLTYFQNEAQLEKSRLLSDRFSAERPKGSFSTLEIQRTEQGDSAMYLCASSSGTGFGYTFGSGTRLTVV.

The CDR3 sequence is CASSFGQGRLETQYF. The CDR3 nucleotides read TGTGCCAGCAGCTTCGGACAGGGTCGGTTGGAGACCCAGTACTTC. V is TRBV7-8 and J is TRBJ2-5; the match to TRBD1 covers 8 bases. With 3 bases clipped from V and 5 bases from J, the junction kept 8 bases outside the gene matches. CDR3 length equals 15 residues. Germline V gene data show CDR1 as SGHVS and CDR2 as FQNEAQ.

CDR3 sequence reads: CASSFSVGGTDTQYF. The CDR3 DNA follows: TGTGCCAGCAGCTTTAGCGTGGGCGGCACAGATACGCAGTATTTT. V gene TRBV7-8 combines with J gene TRBJ2-3; tentative D call: TRBD2 (5 bases). Germline lookup yields CDR1 SGHVS and CDR2 FQNEAQ. The germline V and J ends were trimmed by 3 bases and 1 base, with 11 bases remaining between them. The CDR3 is 15 amino acids.

J is TRBJ2-7 and V is TRBV6-6, with TRBD1 as a possible D gene (6 bases). CDR1 is MNHNY and CDR2 is SVGAGI in the germline V gene (reference sequence). CDR3 length: 13 residues. V dropped 7 bases and J dropped 4 bases, with 14 bases sitting between them. CDR3 protein: CASNPGTSYEQYF. CDR3 bases: TGTGCCAGCAATCCCGGGACATCTTACGAGCAGTACTTC.

The chain links TRBV5-6 to TRBJ1-2, with 10 bases fitting TRBD1. This CDR3 is built from 16 residues. Germline CDR1 reads SGHDT; CDR2 reads YYEEEE. The V gene end was trimmed by 3 bases and the J gene end by 3 bases; junction bases not matched to a gene: 8. The CDR3 nucleotides read TGTGCCAGCAGCTCACCCGGGACAGGGGCAGACTATGGCTACACCTTC. Translation: CASSSPGTGADYGYTF.

The rearrangement uses TRBV9 and TRBJ2-7; the D is unclear. The CDR3 extends over 14 amino acids. Germline CDR1 SGDLS, CDR2 YYNGEE. With 2 bases removed from V and 0 bases from J, the gap between germline ends came to 9 bases. The CDR3: CASSVDISSYEQYF. CDR3 nucleotide sequence: TGTGCCAGCAGCGTCGACATCAGCTCCTACGAGCAGTACTTC.

The V and J genes are TRBV11-3 and TRBJ2-3; TRBD1 matches 10 bases. This CDR3 has 15 residues. V lost 4 bases to trimming and J lost 5 bases; unmatched junction nucleotides: 6. Germline V gives CDR1 SGHNT, CDR2 YENEEA. The CDR3 spells CASSSDRGRGDTQYF. The DNA of the CDR3 is TGTGCCAGCAGCTCTGACAGGGGGCGAGGAGATACGCAGTATTTT. Together with reference TRBV11-3 and TRBJ2-3, the CDR3 gives the full variable domain: EAGVVQSPRYKIIEKKQPVAFWCNPISGHNTLYWYLQNLGQGPELLIRYENEEAVDDSQLPKDRFSAERLKGVDSTLKIQPAELGDSAVYLCASSSDRGRGDTQYFGPGTRLTVL.

The rearrangement links TRBV28 to TRBJ2-5, with a weak D call TRBD1 (5 bases). The CDR3 sequence is 13 residues long. Trimming left V 5 bases short and J 4 bases short, with 11 bases between. Looked up from germline, CDR1 is MDHEN and CDR2 is SYDVKM. CDR3 sequence reads: CASSPGFGETQYF. DNA of the CDR3: TGTGCCAGCAGTCCAGGGTTTGGAGAGACCCAGTACTTC.

V usage is TRBV2 and J usage is TRBJ2-5; D is ambiguous. The CDR3 runs to 13 residues. CDR1 and CDR2 from the germline V gene are SNHLY and FYNNEI. V was pared by 4 bases and J by 2 bases, with 8 bases between. The CDR3 region is CASSALAQETQYF. In nucleotides, the CDR3 is TGTGCCAGCAGTGCCCTGGCTCAAGAGACCCAGTACTTC.

This clone was detected once. This chain links TRBV4-2 with TRBJ1-3, with D tentatively TRBD1 (5 bases). V was clipped by 0 bases and J by 1 base, with 13 bases between them. The CDR3 has 17 amino acids. Germline V lookup: CDR1 LGHNA, CDR2 YNFKEQ. CDR3 DNA: TGTGCCAGCAGCCAAGATGGGGCAGTGCAGTCTGGAAACACCATATATTTT. This translates into CASSQDGAVQSGNTIYF.

V gene TRBV2 combines with J gene TRBJ2-5; 16 nucleotides agree with TRBD2. CDR3 length equals 14 residues. Germline CDR1 is SNHLY and CDR2 is FYNNEI. With 10 bases clipped from V and 9 bases from J, the junction kept 8 bases outside the gene matches. For the CDR3, the DNA is TGTGCCACCGCGGCCGGGACTAGCGGGAGGGCCCAGTACTTC. Translation gives CATAAGTSGRAQYF.

The V call is TRBV2, the J call TRBJ1-2; no clear D gene. There are 13 residues in the CDR3. With 8 bases removed from V and 0 bases from J, the gap between germline ends came to 10 bases. Germline V gives CDR1 SNHLY, CDR2 FYNNEI. The CDR3 sequence: CASLGRPNYGYTF. The CDR3 nucleotides are TGTGCCAGCCTGGGCCGCCCTAACTATGGCTACACCTTC.

The rearrangement uses TRBV4-2 and TRBJ2-1, with 10 positions matching TRBD2. This CDR3 region has 19 residues. Germline values: CDR1 LGHNA, CDR2 YNFKEQ. V trimming: 3 bases; J trimming: 0 bases; junction bases outside the gene matches: 11. In DNA, the CDR3 is TGTGCCAGCAGCCATGGACGGACTAGCGGACTCAGCTCCTACAATGAGCAGTTCTTC. Translated, it gives CASSHGRTSGLSSYNEQFF.

In its sample, this clone was seen once. This chain links TRBV19 with TRBJ2-5; maybe TRBD1 (6 bases). The CDR3 runs 15 residues. The germline V gene encodes CDR1 LNHDA and CDR2 SQIVND (reference sequence). V was trimmed by 5 bases and J by 6 bases, leaving 19 bases between them. The CDR3 nucleotides are TGTGCCAGTAGTCCGCCCCTCCTTGACAGGCAGACCCAGTACTTC. Protein: CASSPPLLDRQTQYF.

The rearrangement joins TRBV29-1 to TRBJ1-1, with 11 bases that match TRBD1. Germline-derived CDR1 and CDR2 are SQVTM and ANQGSEA. After removal of 5 bases from V and 3 bases from J, the junction contained 5 bases not matched to a gene. This CDR3 spans 14 amino acids. The CDR3 is CSVPWDRGDTEAFF. CDR3 sequence (DNA): TGCAGCGTTCCCTGGGACAGGGGGGACACTGAAGCTTTCTTT.

This rearrangement joins TRBV2 to TRBJ2-3, with 8 bases lining up with TRBD2. This CDR3 comprises 13 residues. Germline V CDR1 and CDR2: SNHLY, FYNNEI. V shed 7 bases, J shed 2 bases, and the junction held 2 bases outside the gene matches. CDR3 DNA sequence: TGTGCCAGCACGGGGGGGACCACAGATACGCAGTATTTT. Its translation is CASTGGTTDTQYF.

The chain employs TRBV30 and TRBJ2-3; 9 bases line up with TRBD2. This CDR3 region has 15 residues. Germline V gene data show CDR1 as GTSNPN and CDR2 as SVGIG (reference sequence). The trim removed 5 bases at V and 3 bases at J, leaving 9 bases unmatched. CDR3 in DNA: TGTGCCTGGGTACCGTGGCGGGAGGGAACAGATACGCAGTATTTT. Protein product: CAWVPWREGTDTQYF.

The V gene is TRBV29-1, the J gene TRBJ2-7; 11 bases map to TRBD2. This CDR3 spans 13 amino acids. CDR1 SQVTM and CDR2 ANQGSEA come from the germline V gene. J gave up 1 base and V 7 bases, and 3 bases lay outside the gene matches. CDR3 bases: TGCAGCGCGGGACTAGCGGATTCCTACGAGCAGTACTTC. Amino acids: CSAGLADSYEQYF.